The clone carrying this TCR beta chain has a handful of counts. Its specificity is not known. Data came from immunoSEQ multiplex PCR; TCRdb stores just in-frame clones and leaves some out. Among 30,000 to 40,000 clones listed, roughly 90% were seen once. This entry is derived from a study of T cells in localized non-small cell lung cancer. Study-wide findings and caveats: Measurement of T cell clonality placed uninvolved adjacent lung highest, above the level in tumor.

Germline-derived CDR1 and CDR2 are SGHTA and FQGNSA. CDR3 size: 15 residues. After removal of 5 bases from V and 5 bases from J, the junction contained 4 bases not matched to a gene. This chain links TRBV7-2 with TRBJ2-1; 12 nucleotides match TRBD2. This TCR was recovered from a man between 40 and 69 years old with stage I lung adenocarcinoma. Source: peripheral blood, taken before any cancer treatment. CDR3 DNA sequence: TGTGCCAGCAGCATGACTAGCGGGGGACACAATGAGCAGTTCTTC. Encoded protein: CASSMTSGGHNEQFF.